Below, 3 T cell receptor beta chains from the same sample are listed, as sequenced in a study of cytomegalovirus exposure and HLA in healthy donors. PCR involved 60 Vbeta and 13 Jbeta primers. The table came from immunoSEQ multiplex PCR; TCRdb's copy has only in-frame clones and leaves some out. The repertoire consists of 150,000 to 200,000 clones, with roughly 80% occurring once and the leading ten covering around 14%. The sample taken for sequencing was PBMCs. These receptors were collected from a woman aged 45-65 years in good health and CMV-seropositive.

The sample holds a few counts of this clone. This CDR3 is CASSGGQGEGSNQPQHF. Here the CDR3 DNA reads TGTGCCAGCAGCGGAGGACAGGGGGAAGGAAGCAATCAGCCCCAGCATTTT. This chain uses TRBV9 with TRBJ1-5; 10 positions agree with TRBD1. The length of the CDR3 is 17 residues. The V segment lost 3 bases and the J segment 1 base; nucleotides outside the gene matches: 7. The germline gives CDR1 SGDLS, CDR2 YYNGEE.

This chain joins TRBV7-2 and TRBJ2-2, with 9 bases identical to TRBD2. The CDR3 covers 17 residues. CDR1 and CDR2 (germline): SGHTA, FQGNSA. J gave up 3 bases and V 0 bases, and 5 bases lay outside the gene matches. The CDR3 region is CASSLAGLAGYTGELFF. The CDR3 DNA sequence: TGTGCCAGCAGCTTAGCTGGCCTAGCGGGGTACACCGGGGAGCTGTTTTTT.

The CDR3 here is CASRGGSSYNEQFF. DNA of the CDR3: TGTGCCAGCCGGGGGGGAAGCTCCTACAATGAGCAGTTCTTC. This rearrangement joins TRBV2 to TRBJ2-1, with 8 bases matching TRBD2. The CDR3 extends over 14 amino acids. After removal of 8 bases from V and 0 bases from J, the junction contained 3 bases not matched to a gene. Germline loops: CDR1 SNHLY, CDR2 FYNNEI. Supplemented by reference TRBV2 and TRBJ2-1, the full variable domain reads EPEVTQTPSHQVTQMGQEVILRCVPISNHLYFYWYRQILGQKVEFLVSFYNNEISEKSEIFDDQFSVERPDGSNFTLKIRSTKLEDSAMYFCASRGGSSYNEQFFGPGTRLTVL.